The 5 T cell receptor beta chains below come from one sample, sequenced in a study of STAT5B mutations in CD4+ large granular lymphocyte leukemia. Generated by immunoSEQ multiplex PCR, the TCRdb table keeps only in-frame clones and is missing some. The sample shows tens of thousands of clones, over 60% of them seen only once. The source material was CD4+ T cells from blood buffy coats. These receptors were taken from a human donor in good health.

The chain joins TRBV4-2 to TRBJ2-2, with D uncertain. With 1 base removed from V and 1 base from J, the gap between germline ends came to 7 bases. This CDR3 region has 15 residues. CDR1 and CDR2 (germline): LGHNA, YNFKEQ. For the CDR3, the DNA is TGTGCCAGCAGCCAAGGGAACCGGAACACCGGGGAGCTGTTTTTT. Encoded protein: CASSQGNRNTGELFF.

The genes are TRBV7-2 and TRBJ2-7; 8 positions agree with TRBD2. This CDR3 comprises 13 residues. Trimming at V came to 8 bases and at J to 2 bases, leaving 5 bases not matched to a gene. The germline V gene encodes CDR1 SGHTA and CDR2 FQGNSA. The DNA for the CDR3 is TGTGCCAGCGGGAGGCGGGAGGCCTACGAGCAGTACTTC. Its protein is CASGRREAYEQYF.

This clone was seen once. The chain couples TRBV14 to TRBJ2-7; 7 nucleotides agree with TRBD1. Germline CDR1 reads SGHDN; CDR2 reads FVKESK. CDR3 length: 13 residues. Trimming at V came to 6 bases and at J to 4 bases, leaving 6 bases not matched to a gene. Here the CDR3 DNA reads TGTGCCAGCAGTCGACAGGGTGGATACGAGCAGTACTTC. Amino acids: CASSRQGGYEQYF. The entire variable domain, with the rest obtained from reference TRBV14 and TRBJ2-7, is as follows: EAGVTQFPSHSVIEKGQTVTLRCDPISGHDNLYWYRRVMGKEIKFLLHFVKESKQDESGMPNNRFLAERTGGTYSTLKVQPAELEDSGVYFCASSRQGGYEQYFGPGTRLTVT.

This chain joins TRBV29-1 and TRBJ1-2; a weak D match, TRBD1 (5 bases). With 7 bases removed from V and 6 bases from J, the gap between germline ends came to 21 bases. Germline loops: CDR1 SQVTM, CDR2 ANQGSEA. The CDR3 spans 14 residues. The CDR3 DNA follows: TGCAGCGATGGAGGGGACCCCCCAAGGGATGGCTACACCTTC. It yields the protein CSDGGDPPRDGYTF.

The CDR3 DNA sequence: TGCAGCGTTGAAAGGGACCCCTCCTACAATGAGCAGTTCTTC. Amino acids: CSVERDPSYNEQFF. The gene calls are TRBV29-1 and TRBJ2-1; the D gene could be TRBD1 or TRBD2 (5 bases each). The CDR3 length is 14 residues. Trimming stripped 2 bases from V and 0 bases from J, with 8 bases between. Germline V gene sequence: CDR1 SQVTM, CDR2 ANQGSEA.